These 29 T cell receptor beta chains share one sample of origin, sequenced in a study of T cells in Graves' hyperthyroidism and ophthalmopathy. Amplified TCR beta CDR3 regions derived from RNA transcripts. HTBI primers drove first-round RT-PCR of the TCR CDR3. TCRdb redid the calling of the multiplex PCR reads with MiXCR, one entry per CDR3 protein. The sample carries about 300,000 distinct CDR3 sequences, roughly 13% recorded once. The sequencing sample was made of blood. These receptors were taken from a woman aged 35 to 49 with Graves' hyperthyroidism.

This clonotype appeared many times. V usage is TRBV29-1 and J usage is TRBJ1-1, with 7 bases matching TRBD1. The CDR3 contains 13 residues. With V trimmed by 3 bases and J by 4 bases, 5 bases remained unmatched. The germline V gene encodes CDR1 SQVTM and CDR2 ANQGSEA. CDR3 nucleotide sequence: TGCAGCGTTGATCAAGGGGGCCCCACTGAAGCTTTCTTT. Protein: CSVDQGGPTEAFF.

This clonotype has a handful of counts. This chain joins TRBV5-1 and TRBJ1-6, with a weak D call TRBD1 (6 bases). The V gene lost 0 bases and the J gene lost 7 bases, with 11 bases spanning the gap. This CDR3 spans 15 amino acids. Germline CDR1 SGHRS, CDR2 YFSETQ. The CDR3, as DNA: TGCGCCAGCAGCTTGGCCGCAGGGGCCAATTCACCCCTCCACTTT. It translates to CASSLAAGANSPLHF.

This clonotype was seen at least ten times. The rearrangement uses TRBV5-5 and TRBJ2-5; D uncertain. V lost 0 bases to trimming and J lost 0 bases, with 9 bases between them. The CDR3 is made up of 15 amino acids. CDR1 and CDR2 from the germline V gene are SGHKS and YYEKEE (reference sequence). Here the CDR3 reads CASSLALGYQETQYF. CDR3 sequence (DNA): TGTGCCAGCAGCTTGGCCCTAGGGTACCAAGAGACCCAGTACTTC.

A remark on this clonotype: A much larger clone is a single base away; this may be a read error. This sequence joins TRBV3-1 and TRBJ1-1, with TRBD1 matching 9 bases. The CDR3 spans 14 residues. The junction had 6 bases not matched to a gene; V was cut back by 0 bases and J by 10 bases. The V gene's germline CDR1 is LGHDT and CDR2 YNNKEL (reference sequence). The CDR3 bases are TGTGCCAGCAGCCAAGATGGAAGGACAGGGGTAGCTTTCTTT. Its translation: CASSQDGRTGVAFF.

On this clonotype itself: This may come from a read error, since a much larger clone is one base off. This sequence joins TRBV20-1 and TRBJ2-5; TRBD2 aligns across 8 bases. This CDR3 comprises 13 residues. Germline CDR1 and CDR2: DFQATT and SNEGSKA (reference sequence). This CDR3 reads CSASGRGQEAQYF. In nucleotides, the CDR3 is TGCAGTGCTAGCGGGAGGGGCCAAGAGGCCCAGTACTTC.

This clonotype was picked up many times. CDR3 protein: CASSTPRQGGTTDTQYF. The DNA for the CDR3 is TGTGCCAGCAGTACCCCAAGACAAGGGGGTACCACAGATACGCAGTATTTT. The chain joins TRBV28 to TRBJ2-3, with D perhaps matching TRBD1 (6 bases). The V gene lost 5 bases and the J gene lost 2 bases, with 20 bases spanning the gap. The germline V gene encodes CDR1 MDHEN and CDR2 SYDVKM. The CDR3 consists of 17 residues.

This clonotype has a count of ten or more. The V call is TRBV29-1, the J call TRBJ1-5; 10 bases are a match to TRBD1. The CDR3 has 13 amino acids. Germline V gene lookup returns CDR1 SQVTM and CDR2 ANQGSEA. Trimming cost V 6 bases and J 7 bases; bases outside gene matches: 6. For the CDR3, the DNA is TGCAGCGTAGGGGACAGGGGAGAACAGCCCCAGCATTTT. As protein: CSVGDRGEQPQHF.

The V call is TRBV20-1, the J call TRBJ1-3; 8 nucleotides match TRBD1. The V gene end was trimmed by 7 bases and the J gene end by 0 bases; junction bases not matched to a gene: 5. The CDR3 totals 14 residues. The V gene's germline CDR1 is DFQATT and CDR2 SNEGSKA (reference sequence). The CDR3 sequence is CSGRQGSSGNTIYF. The CDR3 DNA follows: TGCAGTGGCAGACAGGGGAGCTCTGGAAACACCATATATTTT.

Many counts were recorded for this clonotype. V is TRBV6-1 and J is TRBJ1-5; D gene uncertain. The CDR3 extends over 14 amino acids. From germline, CDR1 is MNHNS and CDR2 SASEGT. The ends were cut back, 0 bases at V and 3 bases at J, with 6 bases in the middle. CDR3 sequence: CASSEATTNQPQHF. The CDR3 DNA sequence: TGTGCCAGCAGTGAAGCCACGACCAATCAGCCCCAGCATTTT.

The rearrangement uses TRBV12-3 or TRBV12-4 and TRBJ2-2, with 14 positions matching TRBD2. The CDR3 runs 17 residues. The junction had 5 bases not matched to a gene; V was cut back by 5 bases and J by 3 bases. The CDR3 nucleotides read TGTGCCAGCAGTCTCGGGACTAGCGGGAGAGACACCGGGGAGCTGTTTTTT. It codes for CASSLGTSGRDTGELFF.

This clonotype was detected only a few times. The CDR3 loop is CAIRGLADYEQYF. DNA for the CDR3: TGTGCCATCAGGGGACTAGCGGATTACGAGCAGTACTTC. The chain carries TRBV10-3 and TRBJ2-7; TRBD2 agrees at 11 bases. Germline CDR1 ENHRY, CDR2 SYGVKD. V gave up 6 bases and J gave up 4 bases; unmatched junction bases: 2. This CDR3 spans 13 amino acids.

Many counts were recorded for this clonotype. The rearrangement uses TRBV2 and TRBJ2-2, with D hard to call. The CDR3 length is 11 residues. From germline, CDR1 is SNHLY and CDR2 FYNNEI. V lost 4 bases and J lost 7, with 4 bases in between. As DNA, the CDR3 is TGTGCCAGCAGTGCGGACGGGGAGCTGTTTTTT. It yields the protein CASSADGELFF.

With respect to this clonotype: No conserved phenylalanine or tryptophan ends this CDR3, so it is likely a read error. CDR3 DNA sequence: TGTGCCAGCAGCTCTGGAAACACCATATATCTT. It yields the protein CASSSGNTIYL. The J gene is TRBJ1-3, the V gene TRBV7-9; D gene ambiguous. This CDR3 spans 11 amino acids. V was clipped by 4 bases and J by 2 bases, with 0 bases between them. Germline V CDR1 and CDR2: SEHNR, FQNEAQ (reference sequence).

This clonotype occurred many times. V gene TRBV18 combines with J gene TRBJ1-1; 7 positions match TRBD1. V gave up 6 bases and J gave up 4 bases; unmatched junction bases: 8. Germline V gives CDR1 KGHSH, CDR2 LQKENI. This CDR3 has 14 residues. As DNA, the CDR3 is TGTGCCAGCTCCCTACAGGGGCAGAGCACTGAAGCTTTCTTT. It translates to CASSLQGQSTEAFF.

This clonotype came up many times. The chain joins TRBV5-1 to TRBJ2-1; D is unclear. Germline V gene lookup returns CDR1 SGHRS and CDR2 YFSETQ. V lost 0 bases to trimming and J lost 6 bases, with 13 bases between them. This CDR3 contains 15 residues. The CDR3 DNA sequence: TGCGCCAGCAGCTTGGCCACGACCGCAGGCAATGAGCAGTTCTTC. Its translation is CASSLATTAGNEQFF.

This clonotype was seen repeatedly, ten times or more. The gene calls are TRBV27 and TRBJ2-7, with D perhaps matching TRBD1 or TRBD2 (6 bases each). Germline CDR1 and CDR2: MNHEY and SMNVEV (reference sequence). V was pared by 6 bases and J by 9 bases, with 27 bases between. The CDR3 has 16 residues. The CDR3 reads CASSHRGGLFTKVQYF. CDR3 sequence (DNA): TGTGCCAGCAGCCATCGTGGGGGGCTATTTACGAAGGTGCAGTACTTC.

This clonotype has ten or more counts. The chain links TRBV18 to TRBJ1-1; D is uncertain. The CDR3 is 13 residues long. Trimming cost V 2 bases and J 3 bases, with 7 bases left between them. CDR1 is KGHSH, CDR2 LQKENI, per germline. This CDR3 is CASSPESYTEAFF. CDR3 sequence (DNA): TGTGCCAGCTCACCAGAGAGTTACACTGAAGCTTTCTTT.

This clonotype was detected a few times. The genes are TRBV20-1 and TRBJ2-1, with 13 nucleotides matching TRBD2. The germline gives CDR1 DFQATT, CDR2 SNEGSKA (reference sequence). The CDR3 has 14 residues. V lost 3 bases to trimming and J lost 9 bases; unmatched junction nucleotides: 5. The CDR3 region is CSASLLAGGLEQFF. The CDR3 DNA is TGCAGTGCTAGCTTACTAGCGGGGGGGCTTGAGCAGTTCTTC.

This clonotype was seen repeatedly, ten times or more. The chain uses TRBV20-1 and TRBJ1-5; no definite D call. The ends were cut back, 1 base at V and 7 bases at J, with 14 bases in the middle. Germline V lookup: CDR1 DFQATT, CDR2 SNEGSKA (reference sequence). The CDR3 is made up of 14 amino acids. The CDR3 sequence: CSARASLAGQPQHF. DNA for the CDR3: TGCAGTGCTAGAGCGAGCCTTGCCGGCCAGCCCCAGCATTTT.

The chain carries TRBV20-1 and TRBJ2-1, with 10 bases that match TRBD2. Per the germline V gene, CDR1 is DFQATT and CDR2 is SNEGSKA (reference sequence). The CDR3 covers 17 residues. V was clipped by 3 bases and J by 3 bases; unmatched bases: 11. The DNA of the CDR3 is TGCAGTGCTAGGAGTTGGCTAGCGGGAGAGGGCTACAATGAGCAGTTCTTC. The encoded protein is CSARSWLAGEGYNEQFF.

This clonotype was seen at least ten times. The chain employs TRBV29-1 and TRBJ1-1; 9 nucleotides agree with TRBD1. This CDR3 is built from 13 residues. The V gene's germline CDR1 is SQVTM and CDR2 ANQGSEA. V shed 6 bases, J shed 5 bases, and the junction held 7 bases outside the gene matches. Here the CDR3 reads CSVRDRGRTEAFF. The CDR3 nucleotides are TGCAGCGTGCGCGACAGGGGGAGGACTGAAGCTTTCTTT.

This clonotype was detected ten times or more. This chain connects TRBV7-8 to TRBJ1-1; possibly TRBD1 for D (5 bases). Deletions cut 1 base from V and 12 bases from J, with 24 bases between. Germline-derived CDR1 and CDR2 are SGHVS and FQNEAQ. The CDR3 length is 16 residues. CDR3 loop: CASSLEYGAGWMKTFF. The CDR3 nucleotides are TGTGCCAGCAGCTTAGAATACGGGGCAGGGTGGATGAAGACTTTCTTT.

This clonotype was found a few times. The junction differs from germline at one of its ends, possibly a read error. The chain is built from TRBV6-1 and TRBJ1-2, with 11 bases matching TRBD1. This CDR3 contains 12 residues. CDR1 is MNHNS and CDR2 is SASEGT in the germline V gene. DNA of the CDR3: TGTGCCAGCAGTCAGGGACAGGGGGGCCCGGCCTTC. This encodes CASSQGQGGPAF.

This clonotype was counted ten times or more. The rearrangement links TRBV20-1 to TRBJ2-7, with 9 bases that match TRBD2. The CDR3 contains 16 residues. The junction had 11 bases not matched to a gene; V was cut back by 3 bases and J by 2 bases. In germline, CDR1 is DFQATT, CDR2 SNEGSKA (reference sequence). The CDR3 here is CSASYSGRHGTYEQYF. In nucleotides, the CDR3 is TGCAGTGCTAGCTATAGCGGGAGACATGGGACCTACGAGCAGTACTTC.

This clonotype was seen only a few times. The chain couples TRBV9 to TRBJ2-3; D gene uncertain. With 0 bases removed from V and 5 bases from J, the gap between germline ends came to 13 bases. CDR3 size: 15 residues. Per germline, CDR1 SGDLS and CDR2 YYNGEE. The CDR3, as DNA: TGTGCCAGCAGCGTAGGGTTAGGGTATGGAGATACGCAGTATTTT. It translates to CASSVGLGYGDTQYF.

This sequence joins TRBV14 and TRBJ2-1, with a possible D match to TRBD1 (6 bases). Germline lookup yields CDR1 SGHDN and CDR2 FVKESK. The germline V and J ends were trimmed by 5 bases and 5 bases, with 19 bases remaining between them. This CDR3 spans 16 amino acids. DNA of the CDR3: TGTGCCAGCAGCGACAGGATAGGGAGTATTGACAATGAGCAGTTCTTC. It codes for CASSDRIGSIDNEQFF. The full variable domain, in which reference TRBV14 and TRBJ2-1 provide the parts outside the CDR3, is EAGVTQFPSHSVIEKGQTVTLRCDPISGHDNLYWYRRVMGKEIKFLLHFVKESKQDESGMPNNRFLAERTGGTYSTLKVQPAELEDSGVYFCASSDRIGSIDNEQFFGPGTRLTVL.

This chain connects TRBV5-6 to TRBJ2-1; D is unclear. Germline lookup yields CDR1 SGHDT and CDR2 YYEEEE. V was pared by 4 bases and J by 12 bases, with 20 bases between. The CDR3 runs 14 residues. The CDR3 spells CASSPPRTTPVQFF. In DNA form, the CDR3 reads TGTGCCAGCAGCCCCCCCCGGACCACTCCTGTGCAGTTCTTC.

This clonotype was counted at least ten times. V and J are TRBV7-9 and TRBJ2-1; a weak D match, TRBD2 (6 bases). CDR3 size: 13 residues. Trimming removed 5 bases from V and 10 bases from J, with 15 bases in between. Per the germline V gene, CDR1 is SEHNR and CDR2 is FQNEAQ (reference sequence). The CDR3 bases are TGTGCCAGCAGCCGCGGGGTGAGAGAAGAGCAGTTCTTC. Amino acids: CASSRGVREEQFF.

The table lists this clonotype with a few counts. This rearrangement joins TRBV27 to TRBJ2-2; the D call may be TRBD1 or TRBD2 (5 bases each). Germline-derived CDR1 and CDR2 are MNHEY and SMNVEV (reference sequence). V was pared by 1 base and J by 4 bases, with 13 bases between. This CDR3 is built from 16 residues. As DNA, the CDR3 is TGTGCCAGCAGTTTATACGGGGCGTGGAGCACCGGGGAGCTGTTTTTT. As protein: CASSLYGAWSTGELFF.